This T cell receptor (beta chain) was identified in a study of cytotoxic CD8 clonotypes in ibrutinib-treated CLL (dated by TCRdb to about 2021). In terms of the full investigation: The cohort included roughly 15 treatment-naive and about a dozen relapsed/refractory patients; roughly 17 were IGHV unmutated. Responses were partial in 24 patients and complete in 2; after median about 63 months follow-up, roughly 14 stayed in remission and 12 progressed. Samples at response were collected after a median of 12 months of treatment, with a range of 6 to 36 months. On average, each sample had approximately 280,000 productive templates and 96,000 or so productive rearrangements. Of the roughly 86 people in the trial, approximately 24 had longitudinal samples available. Cryopreserved peripheral blood mononuclear cells were collected at three points: before therapy, at response, and at either sustained remission or disease progression. All remission and progressive disease samples were collected while patients were still receiving ibrutinib. Points the paper makes about the study in general: Sampling times were not matched between sustained-remission and progressing patients, and lymph node repertoires were not studied. Clonality increased at ibrutinib response, stayed stable in sustained remission, and fell back toward baseline at progression. Public clonotypes were rare and either shrank or stayed stable during treatment, and the rise in clonality at ibrutinib response reflected expansion of private clonotypes. Baseline clonality was found to be higher than that of age-matched healthy donors and was strongly correlated with circulating CD8+ T-cell counts.

Regarding this clone: It lacks a known antigen. The junction does not match germline at one end; this may be a read error.

The time point label here, explained by the study, means: about 11 months on ibrutinib. For TCR beta library preparation, roughly 2 micrograms of genomic DNA were extracted from the cryopreserved PBMCs. High-throughput TCR beta sequencing was performed on longitudinal blood samples from CLL patients receiving ibrutinib monotherapy. The patients took part in an open-label, single-center phase 2 trial of ibrutinib monotherapy. A MiSeq instrument was used for deep resolution sequencing, which targeted depths ranging from 1 in 1 million up to 1 in 200,000 T cells, with coverage averaging 10x for each clonotype. The immunoSEQ hsTCRB Kit was used to generate TCR beta libraries. The paper's data handling went like this. The data were analyzed with ImmunoSEQ Analyzer and ImmunoSEQ Data Assistant, and V, D and J gene assignments followed IMGT definitions. Clonality was computed as one minus normalized Shannon entropy of productive rearrangement frequencies, ranging from 0 to 1. Public clonotype analysis was restricted to overrepresented clonotypes comprising at least 0.05% of each patient's repertoire. Roughly 13 repertoires from age-matched healthy donors, obtained from immuneACCESS, served as clonality controls. Imported from immuneACCESS, the table was reduced by TCRdb to in-frame sequences with V and J called. These copies leave out some clones; in studies compared against another copy, an unresolved V gene accounts for under half, and the cause of the remainder is not known. V and J calls and clone size come straight from that table; D and trimming were deduced from the DNA. Recorded for this sample are 140,000 or so clones; 79% of them occurred a single time. Together, the top ten hold roughly 13% of the sample.

Source: PBMCs, taken after 12 months of ibrutinib treatment. The TCR originated in a human donor with chronic lymphocytic leukemia.

The DNA sequence is given as TGTGCCAGCAACCCAGGACTAGTTTCCTTCAATGAGCAGTTCTTC. Translated, it reads CASNPGLVSFNEQFF. The chain employs TRBV7-8 and TRBJ2-1, with 7 central nucleotides matching TRBD2. From the germline V gene, CDR1 is SGHVS and CDR2 is FQNEAQ. Reading from cysteine to phenylalanine, the CDR3 counts 15 amino acids. Only the CDR3 portion is preserved as DNA: 45 bases, with reading frame beginning at the first base.